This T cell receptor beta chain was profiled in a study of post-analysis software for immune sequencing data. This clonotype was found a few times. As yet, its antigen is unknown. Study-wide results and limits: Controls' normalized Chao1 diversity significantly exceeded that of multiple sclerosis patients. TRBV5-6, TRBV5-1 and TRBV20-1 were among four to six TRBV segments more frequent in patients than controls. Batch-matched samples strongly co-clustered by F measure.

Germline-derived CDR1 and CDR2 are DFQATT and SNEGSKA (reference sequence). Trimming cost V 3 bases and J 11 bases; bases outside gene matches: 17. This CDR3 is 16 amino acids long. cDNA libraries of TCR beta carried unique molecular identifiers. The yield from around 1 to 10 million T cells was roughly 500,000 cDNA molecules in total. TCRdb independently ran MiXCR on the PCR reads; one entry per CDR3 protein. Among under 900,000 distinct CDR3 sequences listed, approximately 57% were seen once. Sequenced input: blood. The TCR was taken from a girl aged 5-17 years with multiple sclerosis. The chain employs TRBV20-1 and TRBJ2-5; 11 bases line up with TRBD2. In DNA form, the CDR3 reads TGCAGTGCTAGGAACTATTCGCTAGCGGGAGGCGTAGAGCAGTACTTC. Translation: CSARNYSLAGGVEQYF.